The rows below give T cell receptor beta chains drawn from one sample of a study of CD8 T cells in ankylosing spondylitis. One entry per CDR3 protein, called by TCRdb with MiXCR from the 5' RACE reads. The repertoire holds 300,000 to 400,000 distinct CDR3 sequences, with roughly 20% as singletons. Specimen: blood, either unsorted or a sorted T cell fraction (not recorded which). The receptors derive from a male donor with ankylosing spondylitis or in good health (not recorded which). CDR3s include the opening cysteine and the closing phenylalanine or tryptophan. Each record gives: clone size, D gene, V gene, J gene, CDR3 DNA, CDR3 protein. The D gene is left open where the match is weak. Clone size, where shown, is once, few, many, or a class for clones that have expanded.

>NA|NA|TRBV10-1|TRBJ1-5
TGCGCCAGCGATTCTTACGGCGGCCCGGCGGGTCAGCCCCAGCATTTT
CASDSYGGPAGQPQHF
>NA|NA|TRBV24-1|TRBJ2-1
TGTGCCACCAGTGGCCTCAGGACCACTGAACCCCCGCGGGTGCACAATGAGCAGTTCTTC
CATSGLRTTEPPRVHNEQFF
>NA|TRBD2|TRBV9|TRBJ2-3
TGTGCCAGCAGCGTAGTCGGCGGGGGTAGCACAGATACGCAGTATTTT
CASSVVGGGSTDTQYF
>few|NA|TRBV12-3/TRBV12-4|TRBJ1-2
TGTGCCAGCACCCCAGCCCCGGACCTCTATGGCTACACCTTC
CASTPAPDLYGYTF
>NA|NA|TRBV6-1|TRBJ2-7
TGTGCCAGCAGCAGACAGGCGCCGTTCTACGAGCAGTACTTC
CASSRQAPFYEQYF
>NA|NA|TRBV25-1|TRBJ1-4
TGTGCCAGCAGTGAGGGATTAACAACTAATGAAAAACTGTTTTTT
CASSEGLTTNEKLFF
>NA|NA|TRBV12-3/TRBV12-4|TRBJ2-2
TGTGCCAGCAGTTGGTCCGGGCCAAGAACCGGGGAGCTGTTTTTT
CASSWSGPRTGELFF
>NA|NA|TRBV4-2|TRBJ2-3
TGTGCCAGCAGCCTTTTCGAAGCTGGGACCACAGATACGCAGTATTTT
CASSLFEAGTTDTQYF
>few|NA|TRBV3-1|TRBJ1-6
TGTGCCAGCAGCCAAGATGGCGGCAGAAGCTTCTTT
CASSQDGGRSFF
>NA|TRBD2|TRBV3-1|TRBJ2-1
TGTGCCTGCAGTTTAGGGCGGGTAGCGGGGGCTTCGGGGAATGAGCAGTTCTTC
CACSLGRVAGASGNEQFF
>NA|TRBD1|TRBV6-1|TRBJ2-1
TGTGCCAGCAAGGGGCACCGGGACAGGGGGTACAATGAGCAGTTCTTC
CASKGHRDRGYNEQFF
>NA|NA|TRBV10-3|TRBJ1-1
TGTGCCATCAGGGACAGTAACACTGAAGCTTTCTTT
CAIRDSNTEAFF
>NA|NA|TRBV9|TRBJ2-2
TGTGCCAGCAGGTCGGCATCCACCGGGGAGCTGTTTTTT
CASRSASTGELFF
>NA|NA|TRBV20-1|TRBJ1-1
TGCAGTGCTAGTCCGGGGACGAACACTGAAGCTTTCTTT
CSASPGTNTEAFF
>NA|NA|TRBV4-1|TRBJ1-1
TGCGCCAGCAGCCCTTACAGGGTGAACACTGAAGCTTTCTTT
CASSPYRVNTEAFF
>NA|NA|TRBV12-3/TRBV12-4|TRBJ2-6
TGTGCCAGCAGTTTAGTAGAAACCAACGTCCTGACTTTC
CASSLVETNVLTF
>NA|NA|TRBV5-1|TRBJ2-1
TGCGCCAGCAGCTTCGGCGGGTCGGGAAATGAGCAGTTCTTC
CASSFGGSGNEQFF
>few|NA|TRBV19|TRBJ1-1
TGTGCCAGTAGCCCAATCCAGAACACTGAAGCTTTCTTT
CASSPIQNTEAFF
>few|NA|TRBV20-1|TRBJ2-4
TGCAGTGCTAGAGCCCAGGGCGGGTCGACCAAAAACATTCAGTACTTC
CSARAQGGSTKNIQYF
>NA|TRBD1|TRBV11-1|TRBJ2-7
TGTGCCAGCAGCTTAGTCGCCATCCCGGCAGGGGGCTTCTACGAGCAGTACTTC
CASSLVAIPAGGFYEQYF
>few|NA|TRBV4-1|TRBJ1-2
TGCGCCAGCAGCCAAGAAATCGGGACTGTCTATGGCTACACCTTC
CASSQEIGTVYGYTF
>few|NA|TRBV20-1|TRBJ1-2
TGCAGTGCTAGAGATTCTTCCTCCCGGACTTTTGTACCTGGCTACACCTTC
CSARDSSSRTFVPGYTF
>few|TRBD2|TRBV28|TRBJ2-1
TGTGCCAGCAGTATCTTAGCGGGGGAGTTCAATGAGCAGTTCTTC
CASSILAGEFNEQFF
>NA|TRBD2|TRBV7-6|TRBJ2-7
TGTGCCAGCAGCTTAGCTAGCGGGGACTTCTCCTACGAGCAGTACTTC
CASSLASGDFSYEQYF
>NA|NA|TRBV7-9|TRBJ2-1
TGTGCCAGCAGCTTTAGGAGTGGGGGGCCGCCAAGTGAGCAGTTCTTC
CASSFRSGGPPSEQFF
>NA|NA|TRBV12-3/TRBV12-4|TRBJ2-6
TGTGCCAGCAGCAATACCCCTCTCGTTCTATCTGGGGCCAACGTCCTGACTTTC
CASSNTPLVLSGANVLTF
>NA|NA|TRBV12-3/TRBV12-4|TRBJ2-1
TGTGCCAGCAGTTTTGTGGGGGAGGCTTACTTC
CASSFVGEAYF
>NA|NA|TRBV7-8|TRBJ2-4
TGTGCCAGCAGCCCCCCCGAAGCCGAACTAACCAAAAACATTCAGTACTTC
CASSPPEAELTKNIQYF
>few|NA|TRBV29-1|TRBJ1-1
TGCAGCGTGACCGGTTCAACCCACGGGGGCACTGAAGCTTTCTTT
CSVTGSTHGGTEAFF
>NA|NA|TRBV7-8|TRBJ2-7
TGTGCCAGCAGCTTAGTCGAGGTCAGGGCGCACGAGCAGTACTTC
CASSLVEVRAHEQYF
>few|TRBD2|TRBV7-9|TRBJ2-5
TGTGCCAGCAGCTACGGGACTACAACAATAGAGACCCAGTACTTC
CASSYGTTTIETQYF
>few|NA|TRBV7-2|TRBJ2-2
TGTGCCAGCAGCCCCCTCAGGGTTAGGCCCGGGGAGCTGTTTTTT
CASSPLRVRPGELFF
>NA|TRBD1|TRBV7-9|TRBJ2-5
TGTGCCAGCAGCTTAGTCAAGGACAGGGCGGAGACCCAGTACTTC
CASSLVKDRAETQYF
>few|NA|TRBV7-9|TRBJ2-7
TGTGCCAGCAGCTTAGCGGCGGGATTACCCTACGAGCAGTACTTC
CASSLAAGLPYEQYF
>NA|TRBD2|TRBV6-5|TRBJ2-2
TGTGCCAGCAGTTACTCGTCCCTAGCGGGGGGGCAGGGGGAGCTGTTTTTT
CASSYSSLAGGQGELFF
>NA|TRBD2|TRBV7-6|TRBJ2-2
TGTGCCAGCAGCCAAGCTAGCGGGGAGCTCCCGAACACCGGGGAGCTGTTTTTT
CASSQASGELPNTGELFF